The 28 T cell receptor beta chains in this list originate from one sample, sequenced in a study of T cell responses to AZD1222 COVID-19 vaccine (dated by TCRdb to the early 2020s). This sample's time point label indicates: baseline before first vaccination. The protocol used for the library was the immunoSEQ multiplex PCR assay. This immuneACCESS table, as held by TCRdb, lists in-frame sequences with V and J called but not all clones. Of the missing ones, under half trace to an unresolved V gene in checked studies; the others have no known cause. The sample table holds some 110,000 clones, of which 89% were seen once. Over 15% of the sample is taken by the ten largest. The source was peripheral blood, collected on day 0 of AZD1222 vaccination. The source is an adult in good health.

In the case of this clone: Given the absence of the conserved phenylalanine or tryptophan at the CDR3 end, a read error is likely. The chain uses TRBV11-2 and TRBJ1-6, with unresolved D. V dropped 3 bases and J dropped 7 bases, with 4 bases sitting between them. CDR1 is SGHAT and CDR2 is FQNNGV in the germline V gene. The CDR3 covers 12 residues. In nucleotides, the CDR3 is TGTGCCAGCAGCTTGAGAAATTCACCCCTCCACCTT. Translating it yields CASSLRNSPLHL.

This clone was seen a few times. The genes are TRBV4-1 and TRBJ2-1; D may be TRBD2 (7 bases). The CDR3 length is 15 residues. The V end lost 1 base, the J end lost 7 bases, and 14 bases lay between the germline ends. Germline CDR1 is MGHRA and CDR2 is YSYEKL. The CDR3, as DNA: TGCGCCAGCAGCCAAGTGGGGGGGCGGTCGAATGAGCAGTTCTTC. This encodes CASSQVGGRSNEQFF.

The sample holds one count of this clone. This rearrangement joins TRBV5-5 to TRBJ1-5, with D unresolved. Per the germline V gene, CDR1 is SGHKS and CDR2 is YYEKEE (reference sequence). This CDR3 has 16 residues. V shed 0 bases and J shed 0 bases, with 10 bases lying between them. The DNA for the CDR3 is TGTGCCAGCAGCTTGGATAGTAAACTTAGCAATCAGCCCCAGCATTTT. It specifies CASSLDSKLSNQPQHF.

The chain uses TRBV7-6 and TRBJ2-7, with 13 bases lining up with TRBD2. Germline CDR1 reads SGHVS; CDR2 reads FNYEAQ. This CDR3 region has 16 residues. Trimming removed 5 bases from V and 0 bases from J; junction bases left unmatched: 4. The CDR3: CASSLWTSGGSYEQYF. The CDR3, as DNA: TGTGCCAGCAGCCTTTGGACTAGCGGGGGCTCCTACGAGCAGTACTTC.

V and J are TRBV25-1 and TRBJ1-1, with D perhaps TRBD1 (5 bases). The CDR3 loop spans 15 amino acids. CDR1 MGHDK and CDR2 SYGVNS come from the germline V gene. The germline V and J ends were trimmed by 1 base and 1 base, with 10 bases remaining between them. The CDR3 here is CASSEFPGTNTEAFF. The DNA of the CDR3 is TGTGCCAGCAGTGAATTTCCAGGGACGAACACTGAAGCTTTCTTT. The whole variable domain, filled in from reference TRBV25-1 and TRBJ1-1, reads EADIYQTPRYLVIGTGKKITLECSQTMGHDKMYWYQQDPGMELHLIHYSYGVNSTEKGDLSSESTVSRIRTEHFPLTLESARPSHTSQYLCASSEFPGTNTEAFFGQGTRLTVV.

The chain is built from TRBV27 and TRBJ2-3; the D gene could be TRBD1 or TRBD2 (6 bases each). CDR3 length equals 17 residues. Germline lookup yields CDR1 MNHEY and CDR2 SMNVEV (reference sequence). V was cut by 6 bases and J by 1 base, with 20 bases left in between. CDR3 DNA: TGTGCCAGCAGCCGGGGGCAGGGAATAATCGGCACAGATACGCAGTATTTT. Translation gives CASSRGQGIIGTDTQYF.

This rearrangement joins TRBV7-9 to TRBJ2-3; 9 bases are shared with TRBD1. J gave up 5 bases and V 4 bases, and 7 bases lay outside the gene matches. Germline CDR1 SEHNR, CDR2 FQNEAQ (reference sequence). The CDR3 sequence is 15 residues long. The CDR3 region has the DNA TGTGCCAGCAGCTCTTTACAGGGGGCGGTAGATACGCAGTATTTT. Translation gives CASSSLQGAVDTQYF.

The rearrangement joins TRBV7-9 to TRBJ1-2; 8 bases map to TRBD1. Germline V gene lookup returns CDR1 SEHNR and CDR2 FQNEAQ (reference sequence). Trimming at V came to 5 bases and at J to 1 base, leaving 6 bases not matched to a gene. The CDR3 contains 15 residues. DNA of the CDR3: TGTGCCAGCAGCCCCGGGACAGGAGTTAACTATGGCTACACCTTC. This translates into CASSPGTGVNYGYTF.

The chain links TRBV6-6 to TRBJ2-5; TRBD2 aligns across 9 bases. The CDR3 consists of 15 residues. The trim removed 0 bases at V and 4 bases at J, leaving 3 bases unmatched. The V gene's germline CDR1 is MNHNY and CDR2 SVGAGI (reference sequence). The CDR3 DNA reads TGTGCCAGCAGTTACTCGCAACTAGCGGGAGAGACCCAGTACTTC. This translates into CASSYSQLAGETQYF.

This chain uses TRBV28 with TRBJ2-2, with unresolved D. The germline V gene has CDR1 MDHEN and CDR2 SYDVKM. The CDR3 totals 15 residues. V lost 6 bases to trimming and J lost 1 base, with 12 bases between them. The CDR3 loop is CASSRPAGNTGELFF. In DNA form, the CDR3 reads TGTGCCAGCAGCCGACCGGCAGGGAACACCGGGGAGCTGTTTTTT.

This sequence joins TRBV30 and TRBJ1-1; 11 nucleotides agree with TRBD1. J gave up 1 base and V 3 bases, and 4 bases lay outside the gene matches. The CDR3 is made up of 15 amino acids. Germline V CDR1 and CDR2: GTSNPN, SVGIG (reference sequence). The CDR3 loop reads CAWRDRGRPNTEAFF. In DNA, the CDR3 is TGTGCCTGGAGGGACAGGGGGCGTCCGAACACTGAAGCTTTCTTT. The full variable domain, in which reference TRBV30 and TRBJ1-1 provide the parts outside the CDR3, is SQTIHQWPATLVQPVGSPLSLECTVEGTSNPNLYWYRQAAGRGLQLLFYSVGIGQISSEVPQNLSASRPQDRQFILSSKKLLLSDSGFYLCAWRDRGRPNTEAFFGQGTRLTVV.

CDR3 sequence: CASSLKVGGPPYEQYF. The CDR3 DNA is TGTGCCAGCAGCTTGAAAGTGGGGGGCCCCCCCTACGAGCAGTACTTC. This chain uses TRBV7-2 with TRBJ2-7; the D gene could be TRBD1 or TRBD2 (6 bases each). Trimming removed 3 bases at V and 2 bases at J, with 17 bases between. Germline V gives CDR1 SGHTA, CDR2 FQGNSA. The CDR3 is 16 amino acids.

The chain employs TRBV30 and TRBJ2-1; no definite D call. V was shortened by 1 base and J by 2 bases, with 9 bases between the two germline ends. Germline V lookup: CDR1 GTSNPN, CDR2 SVGIG (reference sequence). The CDR3 consists of 14 residues. The CDR3: CAWSADLAYNEQFF. The CDR3 DNA sequence: TGTGCCTGGAGTGCAGATTTAGCCTACAATGAGCAGTTCTTC.

The gene calls are TRBV7-9 and TRBJ2-2, with a weak D call TRBD1 (6 bases). Germline V gene data show CDR1 as SEHNR and CDR2 as FQNEAQ (reference sequence). V lost 5 bases to trimming and J lost 3 bases, with 13 bases between them. CDR3 size: 15 residues. CDR3 DNA: TGTGCCAGCAGCGCTAACAGGGCCGACACCGGGGAGCTGTTTTTT. Translating it yields CASSANRADTGELFF.

The chain uses TRBV5-1 and TRBJ2-5; TRBD1 might be the D (5 bases). Trimming left V 5 bases short and J 0 bases short, with 11 bases between. Per germline, CDR1 SGHRS and CDR2 YFSETQ. This CDR3 is 14 amino acids long. In DNA form, the CDR3 reads TGCGCCAGCAGTCCGGTAGGGGACCAAGAGACCCAGTACTTC. Translating it yields CASSPVGDQETQYF. Full variable domain (remainder filled in from reference TRBV5-1 and TRBJ2-5): KAGVTQTPRYLIKTRGQQVTLSCSPISGHRSVSWYQQTPGQGLQFLFEYFSETQRNKGNFPGRFSGRQFSNSRSEMNVSTLELGDSALYLCASSPVGDQETQYFGPGTRLLVL.

V gene TRBV5-1 combines with J gene TRBJ1-1, with D uncertain. Trimming took off 5 bases at V and 1 base at J, with 18 bases between the two ends. The germline V gene has CDR1 SGHRS and CDR2 YFSETQ. This CDR3 comprises 16 residues. The CDR3 sequence is CASSVRSSGPNTEAFF. CDR3 DNA: TGCGCCAGCAGTGTGAGGTCTTCAGGTCCGAACACTGAAGCTTTCTTT.

The genes are TRBV11-2 and TRBJ1-1; 8 nucleotides align to TRBD1. After removal of 6 bases from V and 6 bases from J, the junction contained 21 bases not matched to a gene. Germline V lookup: CDR1 SGHAT, CDR2 FQNNGV. CDR3 length equals 18 residues. The CDR3 DNA is TGTGCCAGCAGGCCACCCCTGACAGGGGTTCCCCTCTTACCTGAAGCTTTCTTT. This sequence encodes CASRPPLTGVPLLPEAFF.

This rearrangement joins TRBV7-3 to TRBJ1-1, with a tentative D call TRBD1 (5 bases). The CDR3 is made up of 13 amino acids. V lost 6 bases, J lost 3 bases, and 11 bases lay in between. Germline V gene data show CDR1 as SGHTA and CDR2 as FQGTGA. DNA for the CDR3: TGTGCCAGCAGACCGGGACTTCACACTGAAGCTTTCTTT. This translates into CASRPGLHTEAFF. The full variable domain, in which reference TRBV7-3 and TRBJ1-1 provide the parts outside the CDR3, is GAGVSQTPSNKVTEKGKYVELRCDPISGHTALYWYRQSLGQGPEFLIYFQGTGAADDSGLPNDRFFAVRPEGSVSTLKIQRTERGDSAVYLCASRPGLHTEAFFGQGTRLTVV.

The chain employs TRBV5-7 and TRBJ1-2; 9 bases align to TRBD1. TRBV5-7 falls under the ORF class, with uncertain function. V was clipped by 1 base and J by 7 bases; unmatched bases: 8. The CDR3 has 15 amino acids. CDR3 in amino acids: CASSLTTGGRVGYTF. CDR3 DNA sequence: TGTGCCAGCAGCTTGACCACAGGGGGCAGGGTTGGCTACACCTTC.

This clone was detected a few times. The chain carries TRBV3-1 (or the pseudogene TRBV3-2) and TRBJ1-1, with TRBD1 matching over 8 bases. CDR1 LGHDT and CDR2 YNNKEL come from the germline V gene (reference sequence). J was trimmed by 11 bases and V by 3 bases; bases with no gene match: 11. The CDR3 totals 14 residues. The CDR3 loop reads CASSHRDRPLGAFF. The CDR3 DNA is TGTGCCAGCAGCCACAGGGACAGGCCCTTGGGGGCTTTCTTT.

The chain carries TRBV7-3 and TRBJ1-2; weak D call: TRBD1 (6 bases). Germline CDR1 SGHTA, CDR2 FQGTGA. This CDR3 has 15 residues. The V end was cut by 0 bases, the J end by 3 bases, with 11 bases between. CDR3 nucleotide sequence: TGTGCCAGCAGCTTAACCGGGCCAGGGGACTATGGCTACACCTTC. Its protein is CASSLTGPGDYGYTF.

This clone was observed once. The chain joins TRBV3-1 (or the pseudogene TRBV3-2) to TRBJ2-3; TRBD1 agrees at 7 bases. Germline values: CDR1 LGHDT, CDR2 YNNKEL (reference sequence). This CDR3 region has 15 residues. Trimming cost V 4 bases and J 7 bases; bases outside gene matches: 11. The CDR3 DNA reads as TGTGCCAGCAGCCTGTCTGTTAGGGGGCCGAATACGCAGTATTTT. It yields the protein CASSLSVRGPNTQYF.

The genes are TRBV19 and TRBJ1-2, with TRBD1 matching 10 bases. CDR1 is LNHDA, CDR2 SQIVND, per germline (reference sequence). J gave up 3 bases and V 0 bases, and 10 bases lay outside the gene matches. The CDR3 spans 18 residues. CDR3 residues: CASSIDITWDRGDYGYTF. The CDR3 DNA is TGTGCCAGTAGTATAGACATTACGTGGGACAGGGGCGACTATGGCTACACCTTC. The full variable domain, rest sourced from reference TRBV19 and TRBJ1-2, is DGGITQSPKYLFRKEGQNVTLSCEQNLNHDAMYWYRQDPGQGLRLIYYSQIVNDFQKGDIAEGYSVSREKKESFPLTVTSAQKNPTAFYLCASSIDITWDRGDYGYTFGSGTRLTVV.

This clone was recorded once. V is TRBV12-2 and J is TRBJ2-3; the table names TRBD2, a call not compared with the DNA. TRBV12-2 is a pseudogene segment. The CDR3 sequence is 16 residues long. CDR3 residues: CASRPPTSGGTDTQYF. The CDR3 DNA follows: TGTGCAAGTCGCCCCCCGACTAGCGGGGGCACAGATACGCAGTATTTT.

CDR3 DNA: TGTGCCAGCACCCGTATTAGGGAGACCCAGTACTTC. Translating gives CASTRIRETQYF. V is TRBV6-5 and J is TRBJ2-5; D gene ambiguous. V was trimmed by 7 bases and J by 5 bases, leaving 11 bases between them. This CDR3 is 12 amino acids long. Germline V gives CDR1 MNHEY, CDR2 SVGAGI.

V usage is TRBV29-1 and J usage is TRBJ2-5; the D is unclear. Per germline, CDR1 SQVTM and CDR2 ANQGSEA. The CDR3 covers 14 residues. V lost 3 bases, J lost 4 bases, and 15 bases lay in between. The CDR3 spells CSVELVLMGETQYF. In nucleotides, the CDR3 is TGCAGCGTTGAGTTAGTTTTAATGGGAGAGACCCAGTACTTC.

The V call is TRBV5-6, the J call TRBJ1-1; D possibly corresponds to TRBD1 (6 bases). Trimming cost V 2 bases and J 0 bases, with 14 bases left between them. The CDR3 extends over 16 amino acids. From germline, CDR1 is SGHDT and CDR2 YYEEEE. The CDR3, as DNA: TGTGCCAGCAGCTTCCAGGGGAAGGGTATGAACACTGAAGCTTTCTTT. This sequence encodes CASSFQGKGMNTEAFF.

The chain recombines TRBV5-5 with TRBJ2-5, with D possibly matching TRBD1 (6 bases). V was shortened by 4 bases and J by 1 base, with 14 bases between the two germline ends. This CDR3 has 15 residues. CDR1 is SGHKS, CDR2 YYEKEE, per germline (reference sequence). Here the CDR3 reads CASSAWTAAQETQYF. CDR3 nucleotide sequence: TGTGCCAGCAGCGCGTGGACAGCCGCCCAAGAGACCCAGTACTTC.